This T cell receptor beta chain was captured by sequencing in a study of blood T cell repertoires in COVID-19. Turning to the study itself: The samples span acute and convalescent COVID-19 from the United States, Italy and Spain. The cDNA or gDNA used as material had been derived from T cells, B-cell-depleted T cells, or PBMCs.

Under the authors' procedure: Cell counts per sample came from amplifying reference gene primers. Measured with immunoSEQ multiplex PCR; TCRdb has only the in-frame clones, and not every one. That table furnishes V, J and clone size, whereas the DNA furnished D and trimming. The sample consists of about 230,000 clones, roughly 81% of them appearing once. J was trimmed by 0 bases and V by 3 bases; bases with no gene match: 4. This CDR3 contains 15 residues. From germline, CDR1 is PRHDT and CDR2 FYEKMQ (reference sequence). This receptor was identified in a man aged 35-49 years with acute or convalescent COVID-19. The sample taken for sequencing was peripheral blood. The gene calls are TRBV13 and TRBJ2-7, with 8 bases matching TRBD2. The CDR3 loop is CASSFGGGTSYEQYF. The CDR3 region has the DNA TGTGCCAGCAGCTTCGGCGGGGGGACCTCCTACGAGCAGTACTTC.